This T cell receptor beta chain was obtained from a study of T cell repertoires in ileal Crohn's disease. Study-level background: Patients had a median approximately 7.2-year disease duration, and less than 40% were active smokers. Points from the study as a whole: Compared with CD4 T cells, sorted CD8 cells carried more expanded clones.

This clone has more than one count but fewer than ten. What it binds is not known. TCRdb's copy holds only in-frame clones and misses some; the assay was immunoSEQ multiplex PCR. Among roughly 14,000 clones listed, roughly 85% were seen once. Material for sequencing was ileal tissue. The receptor was derived from an adult with Crohn's disease.

The CDR3 DNA sequence: TGTGCCAGCAGTTACGGGACTAGTCGCACAGATACGCAGTATTTT. This translates into CASSYGTSRTDTQYF. The V gene is TRBV6-5, the J gene TRBJ2-3; TRBD2 agrees at 8 bases. CDR3 size: 15 residues. With V trimmed by 2 bases and J by 1 base, 2 bases remained unmatched. CDR1 is MNHEY and CDR2 is SVGAGI in the germline V gene.